The clone carrying this TCR beta chain was found once. The antigen is undetermined. This sample is part of a study of PD-L1 blockade in urothelial cancer. General observations from the study: Durable-benefit cases showed more tumor-associated blood clone expansion at 3 weeks.

Indicated time point: pretreatment peripheral blood. CDR3 length: 15 amino acids. CDR1 SGHTA and CDR2 FQGTGA come from the germline V gene. V shed 5 bases, J shed 0 bases, and the junction held 4 bases outside the gene matches. Assay used: immunoSEQ multiplex PCR; TCRdb lists only in-frame clones, some missing. This table has about 88,000 clones, 89% appearing once. The V call is TRBV7-3, the J call TRBJ2-1, with 7 bases lining up with TRBD1. The sequence derives from a woman older than 75 with urothelial cancer. The sequenced sample was PBMCs, obtained around atezolizumab (anti-PD-L1) treatment. The CDR3 loop is CASSPQGPSYNEQFF. The CDR3 nucleotides are TGTGCCAGCAGCCCACAGGGGCCCTCCTACAATGAGCAGTTCTTC.